What follows are 32 T cell receptor beta chains derived from one specimen sequenced in a study of monozygotic twins with inflammatory bowel disease. TCRdb re-analyzed the 5' RACE reads; it lists each CDR3 protein once, without DNA. The table for this sample gives around 380,000 distinct CDR3 sequences. Sequencing used blood. The receptors were sampled from a human donor with ulcerative colitis or Crohn's disease, or a healthy co-twin of an affected twin (not recorded which).

V and J are TRBV5-5 and TRBJ1-1. From germline, CDR1 is SGHKS and CDR2 YYEKEE (reference sequence). This CDR3 spans 12 amino acids. CDR3 sequence reads: CASSLMDTEAFF.

The chain joins TRBV12-3 or TRBV12-4 to TRBJ2-3. The CDR3 loop spans 14 amino acids. The CDR3 reads CASSLRTWSNTQYF.

This chain joins TRBV21-1 and TRBJ1-1; checking the TCRdb D call of TRBD1 is not possible without DNA. TRBV21-1 is a pseudogene segment. CDR3 length: 19 residues. The CDR3 region is CASSNLPGKQGRPLTEAFF.

The chain couples TRBV6-5 to TRBJ1-1. CDR1 is MNHEY and CDR2 is SVGAGI in the germline V gene. The CDR3 extends over 15 amino acids. CDR3 amino acids: CASSYRSARVTEAFF.

CDR3 protein: CASIVGTGRETQYF. The rearrangement joins TRBV2 to TRBJ2-5; absent DNA, TCRdb's TRBD1 call cannot be checked. CDR3 length: 14 residues. Germline assignment: CDR1 SNHLY and CDR2 FYNNEI.

The chain recombines TRBV5-6 with TRBJ2-4; TCRdb's D call of TRBD1 is untestable without DNA. Germline V CDR1 and CDR2: SGHDT, YYEEEE. This CDR3 region has 17 residues. The CDR3 loop reads CASSFRFGGTTKNIQYF.

The V gene is TRBV20-1, the J gene TRBJ2-7; the TCRdb D gene call, TRBD1, has no DNA to confirm it. Germline loops: CDR1 DFQATT, CDR2 SNEGSKA (reference sequence). The length of the CDR3 is 13 residues. The CDR3 reads CSASSRVALEQYF.

The chain is built from TRBV7-9 and TRBJ2-2; TCRdb's D call, TRBD1, is unchecked because there is no DNA. The V gene's germline CDR1 is SEHNR and CDR2 FQNEAQ (reference sequence). The CDR3 runs 17 residues. The CDR3 is CASSLWAGWTNTGELFF.

The V and J genes are TRBV6-2 or TRBV6-3 and TRBJ2-1; no DNA is available, so the TRBD2 call from TCRdb remains unchecked. The germline gives CDR1 MNHEY, CDR2 SVGEGT. This CDR3 contains 15 residues. The CDR3 reads CASRRTSGSYNEQFF.

The J gene is TRBJ1-2, the V gene TRBV7-8; TCRdb's assignment of TRBD1 cannot be checked, as there is no DNA. The V gene's germline CDR1 is SGHVS and CDR2 FQNEAQ. There are 15 residues in the CDR3. CDR3 residues: CASSSAGTGGNSYSF.

The V call is TRBV7-9, the J call TRBJ2-5; TCRdb returns TRBD2, unconfirmable since there is no DNA. This CDR3 has 13 amino acids. Germline lookup yields CDR1 SEHNR and CDR2 FQNEAQ (reference sequence). CDR3 sequence: CASSLKTRETQYF.

The rearrangement joins TRBV3-1 to TRBJ1-1. The CDR3 totals 14 residues. Germline CDR1 reads LGHDT; CDR2 reads YNNKEL (reference sequence). The CDR3 sequence: CASSPLSGNTEAFF.

The rearrangement uses TRBV5-1 and TRBJ2-5; absent DNA, TCRdb's TRBD1 call cannot be checked. Germline V CDR1 and CDR2: SGHRS, YFSETQ. The CDR3 loop spans 14 amino acids. This chain's CDR3 is CASSRTLNGETQYF.

This chain uses TRBV12-2 with TRBJ2-2; TCRdb outputs TRBD1, but without DNA this stays unchecked. TRBV12-2 is listed as a pseudogene. The CDR3 totals 16 residues. This CDR3 is CASRPIRDEGTGELFF.

CDR3: CARRGGGDTQYF. J is TRBJ2-3 and V is TRBV2; absent DNA, TCRdb's TRBD1 call cannot be checked. The CDR3 covers 12 residues. Per germline, CDR1 SNHLY and CDR2 FYNNEI. The full variable domain, with the rest looked up from reference TRBV2 and TRBJ2-3, is EPEVTQTPSHQVTQMGQEVILRCVPISNHLYFYWYRQILGQKVEFLVSFYNNEISEKSEIFDDQFSVERPDGSNFTLKIRSTKLEDSAMYFCARRGGGDTQYFGPGTRLTVL.

The chain carries TRBV6-5 and TRBJ2-2. This CDR3 contains 15 residues. Germline CDR1 and CDR2: MNHEY and SVGAGI. The CDR3 reads CASSTRVTGTGELFF.

The chain employs TRBV11-1 and TRBJ2-6; TCRdb selects TRBD1, and the lack of DNA leaves this call unchecked. This CDR3 region has 18 residues. From germline, CDR1 is SGHAT and CDR2 FQDESV (reference sequence). The CDR3 protein is CASSRTGVRYSGANVLTF.

The chain is built from TRBV3-1 and TRBJ1-2; the D gene TCRdb calls, TRBD1, cannot be checked with no DNA. Germline V gene lookup returns CDR1 LGHDT and CDR2 YNNKEL (reference sequence). This CDR3 has 15 amino acids. This CDR3 is CASSPTPLSPYGCTF.

The V gene is TRBV6-5, the J gene TRBJ1-3; TCRdb names TRBD1, which stays unverified in the absence of DNA. The germline CDR1 and CDR2 sequences are MNHEY and SVGAGI. This CDR3 comprises 16 residues. This chain's CDR3 is CASSYSWGQIGNTIYF.

The CDR3 sequence: CSARERLAQNIQYF. V usage is TRBV20-1 and J usage is TRBJ2-4. The CDR3 spans 14 residues. CDR1 is DFQATT, CDR2 SNEGSKA, per germline (reference sequence).

V is TRBV5-5 and J is TRBJ1-5; as DNA is missing, the TRBD1 call by TCRdb cannot be tested. Germline-derived CDR1 and CDR2 are SGHKS and YYEKEE (reference sequence). The CDR3 is 15 amino acids. This CDR3 is CASSSSGTANQPQHF.

This chain connects TRBV12-3 or TRBV12-4 to TRBJ1-3; the D call of TRBD1 rests on TCRdb alone, since no DNA is present to check it. The CDR3 length is 15 residues. CDR3 protein: CASSLDGASGNTIYF.

J is TRBJ1-2 and V is TRBV18; the TCRdb call, TRBD1, lacks DNA for checking. The CDR3 covers 14 residues. Germline lookup yields CDR1 KGHSH and CDR2 LQKENI. The CDR3 sequence: CASSQGQGDYGYTF.

The chain is built from TRBV18 and TRBJ2-7. The CDR3 contains 14 residues. CDR1 is KGHSH and CDR2 is LQKENI in the germline V gene. CDR3 in amino acids: CASSPPRGWDEQYF.

V usage is TRBV12-3 or TRBV12-4 and J usage is TRBJ2-2; checking the TCRdb D call of TRBD1 is not possible without DNA. The CDR3 spans 15 residues. This CDR3 is CASSFDRGNTGELFF.

This chain connects TRBV3-1 to TRBJ2-1; TCRdb picks TRBD2, but there is no DNA to check that call. The CDR3 is 16 residues long. CDR1 LGHDT and CDR2 YNNKEL come from the germline V gene (reference sequence). CDR3 sequence reads: CASSRLSSGSYNEQFF.

V usage is TRBV7-2 and J usage is TRBJ2-1; TCRdb outputs TRBD1, but without DNA this stays unchecked. Germline lookup yields CDR1 SGHTA and CDR2 FQGNSA. This CDR3 is 17 amino acids long. CDR3 region: CASSPHQQGLTYNEQFF.

The V and J genes are TRBV20-1 and TRBJ2-5; TCRdb calls TRBD2, which cannot be checked without DNA. This CDR3 spans 15 amino acids. The V gene's germline CDR1 is DFQATT and CDR2 SNEGSKA (reference sequence). CDR3 amino acids: CSARAGLAWGETQYF.

This chain joins TRBV12-3 or TRBV12-4 and TRBJ2-1; TCRdb names TRBD2, which stays unverified in the absence of DNA. The CDR3 is 15 amino acids. The CDR3 is CASSRLAASYNEQFF.

The rearrangement joins TRBV2 to TRBJ2-1. The CDR3 consists of 14 residues. Germline V gene data show CDR1 as SNHLY and CDR2 as FYNNEI. The CDR3 sequence: CSSTFLSSYNEQFF.

The chain couples TRBV3-1 to TRBJ2-5. CDR3 length equals 13 residues. Germline V gives CDR1 LGHDT, CDR2 YNNKEL (reference sequence). CDR3: CASSQDPRETQYF.

The chain links TRBV19 to TRBJ1-2. The length of the CDR3 is 17 residues. Germline V gene sequence: CDR1 LNHDA, CDR2 SQIVND (reference sequence). The chain's CDR3 is CASSRTVRDGASYGYTF. Filled out from reference TRBV19 and TRBJ1-2, the complete variable domain reads DGGITQSPKYLFRKEGQNVTLSCEQNLNHDAMYWYRQDPGQGLRLIYYSQIVNDFQKGDIAEGYSVSREKKESFPLTVTSAQKNPTAFYLCASSRTVRDGASYGYTFGSGTRLTVV.